These T cell receptor beta chains were read from a single sample in a study of CXCR3-negative and CXCR3-positive naive CD8 T cells. Reanalyzing the 5' RACE reads, TCRdb keeps one entry per CDR3 protein, without DNA. The sample totals 75,000 to 90,000 distinct CDR3 sequences. The sequencing input was naive CXCR3+ CD8+ T cells from blood. The receptors here all came from a human donor in good health. Some clones in this sample may be carry-over from other donors' samples. Both conserved end residues are part of each CDR3.

v_call	j_call	cdr3_aa
TRBV29-1	TRBJ2-3	CSVVPASGRGTFSTDTQYF
TRBV20-1	TRBJ1-1	CSASRGRATEAFF
TRBV7-9	TRBJ2-7	CASSGTGYEQYF
TRBV4-1	TRBJ1-2	CASSQEVRAYYGYTF
TRBV7-9	TRBJ1-2	CASSSTGFGYTF
TRBV28	TRBJ2-5	CASRIEDRDQETQYF
TRBV10-3	TRBJ2-2	CAISDRGWNTGELFF
TRBV4-1	TRBJ1-1	CASSQGSRGTEAFF
TRBV6-2/TRBV6-3	TRBJ2-7	CASSYSRYRDSSYEQYF
TRBV6-6	TRBJ2-3	CASSYGVLNTDTQYF
TRBV7-2	TRBJ2-1	CASSPTPSRGSGGNEQFF
TRBV28	TRBJ2-7	CASSWGQGQSYEQYF
TRBV29-1	TRBJ2-7	CSVEEGGYYEQYF
TRBV12-3/TRBV12-4	TRBJ2-1	CAIRTWGNEQFF
TRBV9	TRBJ2-7	CAISTPGTNNYEQYF
TRBV20-1	TRBJ1-5	CSAVDRGDQPQHF
TRBV29-1	TRBJ2-1	CSVEGSGYNEQFF
TRBV3-1	TRBJ1-1	CASSQEPAGEAFF
TRBV29-1	TRBJ1-1	CSVEDLTGSKAFF
TRBV7-9	TRBJ2-1	CASSQTQTRGRKFF
TRBV4-1	TRBJ2-6	CASSVDFSGANVLTF
TRBV7-2	TRBJ1-1	CASKGWGTEAFF
TRBV28	TRBJ1-5	CASSLSSYQPQHF
TRBV29-1	TRBJ2-7	CSVREGTSYEQYF
TRBV5-1	TRBJ1-1	CASSFRGGNTEAFF
TRBV12-3/TRBV12-4	TRBJ2-7	CASSFSGKNEQYF
TRBV2	TRBJ2-1	CASSDTGTYNEQFF
TRBV4-1	TRBJ2-7	CASSQVSVDSYEQYF
TRBV12-3/TRBV12-4	TRBJ2-7	CASSSGTGFDEQYF
TRBV20-1	TRBJ2-1	CSARLGGYSYNEQFF
TRBV21-1	TRBJ2-1	CASSKALRRLEASGSYNEQFF
TRBV19	TRBJ2-7	CASSVDPEESYEQYF
TRBV5-1	TRBJ2-3	CASSPTGGPDTQYF
TRBV7-2	TRBJ2-2	CASSLTLDYTGELFF
TRBV27	TRBJ2-7	CASSFLGRNLYEQYF
TRBV6-6	TRBJ2-2	CASTQGLTGELFF
TRBV27	TRBJ2-1	CASSLFEQSNEQFF
TRBV6-2/TRBV6-3	TRBJ1-1	CASSYPGTGVAFF
TRBV28	TRBJ2-7	CASSFVRMIYEQYF
TRBV6-5	TRBJ2-7	CASSYFGGYNYEQYF
TRBV28	TRBJ2-7	CASSFRTYEQYF
TRBV4-3	TRBJ2-7	CASSQEEGYEQYF
TRBV28	TRBJ2-7	CASSRTTGLDSSYEQYF
TRBV5-1	TRBJ1-1	CASSRAGEAEAFF
TRBV5-1	TRBJ2-1	CASSERPNEQFF
TRBV9	TRBJ2-5	CASSAARETQYF
TRBV4-1	TRBJ2-1	CASSQADLGFLDEQFF
TRBV12-3/TRBV12-4	TRBJ2-3	CASSHGPRADTQYF
TRBV7-6	TRBJ2-3	CASSFGEMPDTQYF
TRBV5-6	TRBJ1-5	CASMRGVNQPQHF
TRBV9	TRBJ2-7	CASSAGTVPYEQYF
TRBV30	TRBJ1-1	CAWIDRGQGGTEAFF
TRBV2	TRBJ1-1	CASCCRQGPWGTEAFF
TRBV29-1	TRBJ2-3	CSATGSAADTQYF
TRBV25-1	TRBJ2-7	CASSVPGNYEQYF